The T cell receptor beta chain under discussion was sequenced for a study of shared clonotypes between healthy human individuals. Background on the study: Sampling drew on donors who were two women and three men aged 18 to 49.

CDR3 length equals 14 residues. V shed 5 bases, J shed 2 bases, and the junction held 6 bases outside the gene matches. Per the germline V gene, CDR1 is WNHNN and CDR2 is SYGVQD (reference sequence). General study findings and limits: Sampling covered blood only; tissue repertoires likely differ. Generally, naive subsets came out with larger estimated richness than memory subsets.

Sequencing used immunoSEQ multiplex PCR; TCRdb keeps in-frame clones, though not all of them. Among under 1,100,000 clones listed, approximately 78% were seen once. With regard to this clone: The antigen remains unidentified.

Sample: memory CD4+ T cells from PBMCs. Specified subset: CD45RA-negative fraction. The source of this sequence is a man aged 18 to 30 in good health. Some clones in this sample may be carry-over from other donors' samples. The genes are TRBV10-1 and TRBJ2-7; 7 bases agree with TRBD1. The CDR3 nucleotides read TGCGCCAGCAGTCCGAGACAGGGAGCCTACGAGCAGTACTTC. Protein sequence: CASSPRQGAYEQYF.